The present T cell receptor beta chain was sequenced within a study of blood T cells in healthy people across ages. Trimming cost V 6 bases and J 5 bases, with 10 bases left between them. Germline lookup yields CDR1 ENHRY and CDR2 SYGVKD. This CDR3 spans 12 amino acids. Peripheral blood samples of roughly 9.9 milliliters were drawn from each donor. PCR was performed a second time for about 7 to 12 cycles using a sample-barcoded 5' primer and a J-beta primer mix. Every molecule of cDNA carried a tag from a template-switch adaptor with 12 random nucleotides. TCRdb processed the 5' RACE reads anew with MiXCR; each CDR3 protein has one entry. Here the sample spans approximately 1,700,000 distinct CDR3 sequences, roughly two fifths being singletons.

Material for sequencing was blood. The chain links TRBV10-3 to TRBJ1-2; no firm D call. The TCR sequence derives from a human donor in good health. The CDR3 DNA follows: TGTGCCATCAGCACGGCCGGGTATGGCTACACCTTC. Translation: CAISTAGYGYTF.